A single sample gave rise to the 22 T cell receptor beta chains below, sequenced in a study of blood T cells in healthy people across ages. A J-beta primer mix and a sample-barcoded 5' primer were used in a second PCR of about 7 to 11 cycles. MiXCR, run by TCRdb on the 5' RACE reads, gives a single entry per CDR3 protein. Seen here are 550,000 to 750,000 distinct CDR3 sequences, under 25% observed once, and the top ten hold about 3.6%. Material: blood. The receptors come from a man aged 70 or older in good health.

The chain links TRBV7-9 to TRBJ1-1; D might be TRBD1 (5 bases). V lost 4 bases, J lost 4 bases, and 10 bases lay in between. The CDR3 sequence is 13 residues long. Germline assignment: CDR1 SEHNR and CDR2 FQNEAQ (reference sequence). The CDR3 region is CASSSQAGTEAFF. The CDR3 bases are TGTGCCAGCAGCTCACAGGCGGGCACTGAAGCTTTCTTT.

V is TRBV10-3 and J is TRBJ2-5; D ambiguous. The CDR3 has 13 amino acids. Germline-derived CDR1 and CDR2 are ENHRY and SYGVKD. With 3 bases removed from V and 5 bases from J, the gap between germline ends came to 10 bases. In nucleotides, the CDR3 is TGTGCCATCAGTGATTCTCCTCAGGAGACCCAGTACTTC. It is translated as CAISDSPQETQYF.

This clonotype appeared many times. J is TRBJ2-5 and V is TRBV11-2, with D possibly matching TRBD2 (6 bases). The germline V gene has CDR1 SGHAT and CDR2 FQNNGV. The V end was cut by 1 base, the J end by 2 bases, with 11 bases between. The CDR3 spans 15 residues. The CDR3 nucleotides read TGTGCCAGCAGCTTAGCGTTCGGGAGACAAGAGACCCAGTACTTC. This codes for CASSLAFGRQETQYF. The full variable domain, its missing parts supplied by reference TRBV11-2 and TRBJ2-5, is EAGVAQSPRYKIIEKRQSVAFWCNPISGHATLYWYQQILGQGPKLLIQFQNNGVVDDSQLPKDRFSAERLKGVDSTLKIQPAKLEDSAVYLCASSLAFGRQETQYFGPGTRLLVL.

This chain connects TRBV20-1 to TRBJ2-5, with 11 bases that match TRBD2. TRBJ2-1 matches the DNA end more closely, so the J call is doubtful. The CDR3 is made up of 17 amino acids. Per germline, CDR1 DFQATT and CDR2 SNEGSKA (reference sequence). The CDR3 DNA reads TGCAGTGCGACTCGTAGCGGGAGGGCCCTCGTATACAATGAGCAGTTCTTC. This sequence encodes CSATRSGRALVYNEQFF.

A few counts support this clonotype. The chain joins TRBV6-1 to TRBJ2-5; D might be TRBD1 (5 bases). Per germline, CDR1 MNHNS and CDR2 SASEGT. Trimming left V 3 bases short and J 2 bases short, with 19 bases between. The CDR3 consists of 17 residues. In nucleotides, the CDR3 is TGTGCCAGCAGTGATCGGGCTACAGGTTTACGACAAGAGACCCAGTACTTC. The encoded protein is CASSDRATGLRQETQYF.

To note about this clonotype: This sequence may be a read error, since a much larger clone differs from it by one base. The gene calls are TRBV4-3 and TRBJ2-7, with D uncertain. The CDR3 runs 14 residues. Germline V CDR1 and CDR2: LGHNA, YSLEER. The CDR3 reads CASSQDQGSYEKYF. The CDR3 DNA sequence: TGCGCCAGCAGCCAAGACCAAGGATCCTACGAGAAGTACTTC.

The chain carries TRBV9 and TRBJ1-6; D uncertain. Germline V gives CDR1 SGDLS, CDR2 YYNGEE. The CDR3 consists of 14 residues. Trimming cost V 3 bases and J 5 bases, with 9 bases left between them. The DNA of the CDR3 is TGTGCCAGCAGCGAAACGCCCGATAATTCACCCCTCCACTTT. It encodes CASSETPDNSPLHF.

Of note for this clonotype: At one end the junction does not follow the germline gene, possibly because of a read error. The rearrangement links TRBV6-1 to TRBJ2-7, with 13 nucleotides matching TRBD2. Germline V gives CDR1 MNHNS, CDR2 SASEGT. This CDR3 region has 19 residues. CDR3 protein: CASSVSPGLAGRFHYEQYF. The CDR3 DNA sequence: TGTGCCAGTAGTGTTTCACCGGGACTAGCGGGACGGTTCCACTACGAGCAGTACTTC.

The chain links TRBV7-8 to TRBJ2-7, with D possibly called TRBD1 or TRBD2 (5 bases each). The CDR3 spans 16 residues. Trimming shortened V by 2 bases and J by 3 bases, and 17 bases separated the two germline ends. Germline V gene data show CDR1 as SGHVS and CDR2 as FQNEAQ. CDR3 nucleotide sequence: TGTGCCAGCAGCTTAACCGGGACCGGCAGTGACTACGAGCAGTACTTC. Translating it yields CASSLTGTGSDYEQYF.

This clonotype was detected only a few times. Relative to the germline gene, one junction end is altered; a read error may explain this. V usage is TRBV4-3 and J usage is TRBJ2-7; 10 bases are shared with TRBD1. CDR1 and CDR2 from the germline V gene are LGHNA and YSLEER. The CDR3 length is 15 residues. Here the CDR3 DNA reads TGCGCCAGCAGCCAAGCCGGGACAGGGGCCTACGAACAGTACTTC. This gives the protein CASSQAGTGAYEQYF.

The chain carries TRBV7-9 and TRBJ1-1; TRBD1 matches 11 bases. V shed 4 bases and J 8 bases; nucleotides not matched to a gene: 12. Germline V gives CDR1 SEHNR, CDR2 FQNEAQ (reference sequence). The CDR3 extends over 16 amino acids. CDR3 in DNA: TGTGCCAGCAGCTCACGGACAGGGGGCGGGATTTCCGAAGCTTTCTTT. Translation gives CASSSRTGGGISEAFF.

A few counts support this clonotype. The chain links TRBV27 to TRBJ2-1; no clear D. CDR1 and CDR2 from the germline V gene are MNHEY and SMNVEV (reference sequence). This CDR3 is 13 amino acids long. Trimming stripped 6 bases from V and 0 bases from J, with 6 bases between. CDR3 nucleotide sequence: TGTGCCAGCAGGGCTAGCTCCTACAATGAGCAGTTCTTC. Protein sequence: CASRASSYNEQFF.

This clonotype was detected a few times. In DNA form, the CDR3 reads TGTGCCAGCAGCTTAAGGGGACAGGGCGGCGTGGAGACCCAGTACTTC. Translated: CASSLRGQGGVETQYF. The chain recombines TRBV7-9 with TRBJ2-5; 9 nucleotides match TRBD1. This CDR3 spans 16 amino acids. The V gene's germline CDR1 is SEHNR and CDR2 FQNEAQ (reference sequence). Trimming cost V 2 bases and J 5 bases; bases outside gene matches: 9.

This clonotype has just a few counts. The chain has TRBV20-1 and TRBJ2-1, with 7 bases fitting TRBD2. V was pared by 0 bases and J by 0 bases, with 2 bases of the junction left unmatched. The CDR3 covers 15 residues. Germline values: CDR1 DFQATT, CDR2 SNEGSKA (reference sequence). DNA for the CDR3: TGCAGTGCTAGAGAGCGGGAGAGCTCCTACAATGAGCAGTTCTTC. It specifies CSARERESSYNEQFF.

This clonotype was observed many times. The gene calls are TRBV20-1 and TRBJ2-3, with 11 nucleotides matching TRBD2. Per germline, CDR1 DFQATT and CDR2 SNEGSKA (reference sequence). With V trimmed by 5 bases and J by 6 bases, 7 bases remained unmatched. The CDR3 is made up of 14 amino acids. The CDR3 DNA sequence: TGCAGTGCTCACACCCTAGCGGGAGGTGATACGCAGTATTTT. This encodes CSAHTLAGGDTQYF.

V and J are TRBV20-1 and TRBJ2-7; 8 bases match TRBD1. CDR1 and CDR2 from the germline V gene are DFQATT and SNEGSKA (reference sequence). V shed 5 bases and J 7 bases; nucleotides not matched to a gene: 16. The CDR3 covers 15 residues. Here the CDR3 reads CSAPDEDRAGKEQYF. The CDR3 DNA sequence: TGCAGTGCTCCCGATGAGGACAGGGCGGGTAAAGAGCAGTACTTC.

This clonotype occurred a few times. In DNA form, the CDR3 reads TGTGCCAGCAGTCCAAACAGGGCTGGAGAGACCCAGTACTTC. The encoded protein is CASSPNRAGETQYF. V gene TRBV2 combines with J gene TRBJ2-5; D is perhaps TRBD1 (6 bases). V lost 5 bases and J 4 bases, leaving 14 bases between the germline ends. The CDR3 is 14 residues long. From germline, CDR1 is SNHLY and CDR2 FYNNEI.

This chain joins TRBV20-1 and TRBJ2-3; 15 bases align to TRBD2. V was pared by 6 bases and J by 9 bases, with 13 bases of the junction left unmatched. Germline lookup yields CDR1 DFQATT and CDR2 SNEGSKA (reference sequence). The CDR3 has 16 residues. The CDR3 sequence: CSASGPGLAGGPTQYF. The DNA for the CDR3 is TGCAGTGCCAGCGGGCCGGGACTAGCGGGAGGACCCACGCAGTATTTT.

This clonotype was found a few times. The chain combines TRBV19 with TRBJ2-3; D ambiguous. CDR1 is LNHDA and CDR2 is SQIVND in the germline V gene (reference sequence). The germline V and J ends were trimmed by 4 bases and 2 bases, with 16 bases remaining between them. This CDR3 contains 16 residues. The CDR3 region is CASSSQALGLTDTQYF. CDR3 bases: TGTGCCAGTAGTAGCCAGGCCCTTGGGCTCACAGATACGCAGTATTTT.

This clonotype was seen ten or more times. This chain uses TRBV6-2 or TRBV6-3 with TRBJ2-2; D gene uncertain. The CDR3 has 13 residues. V shed 7 bases and J shed 6 bases, with 12 bases lying between them. Germline V gene data show CDR1 as MNHEY and CDR2 as SVGEGT. CDR3 sequence: CASTFQIPGELFF. DNA of the CDR3: TGTGCCAGCACCTTCCAGATTCCCGGGGAGCTGTTTTTT.

This clonotype came up a few times. The chain employs TRBV6-2 or TRBV6-3 and TRBJ2-2; D is uncertain. The CDR3 is made up of 15 amino acids. Trimming shortened V by 2 bases and J by 2 bases, and 9 bases separated the two germline ends. Germline lookup yields CDR1 MNHEY and CDR2 SVGEGT. CDR3 residues: CASSYPETNTGELFF. The DNA of the CDR3 is TGTGCCAGCAGTTACCCCGAGACAAACACCGGGGAGCTGTTTTTT.

This chain joins TRBV7-9 and TRBJ2-1; 11 bases are a match to TRBD2. The CDR3 runs 16 residues. Germline V gene sequence: CDR1 SEHNR, CDR2 FQNEAQ (reference sequence). With 6 bases clipped from V and 8 bases from J, the junction kept 12 bases outside the gene matches. This CDR3 is CASSEWTSGPGDEQFF. The CDR3 DNA follows: TGTGCCAGCAGTGAGTGGACTAGCGGGCCTGGCGATGAGCAGTTCTTC.